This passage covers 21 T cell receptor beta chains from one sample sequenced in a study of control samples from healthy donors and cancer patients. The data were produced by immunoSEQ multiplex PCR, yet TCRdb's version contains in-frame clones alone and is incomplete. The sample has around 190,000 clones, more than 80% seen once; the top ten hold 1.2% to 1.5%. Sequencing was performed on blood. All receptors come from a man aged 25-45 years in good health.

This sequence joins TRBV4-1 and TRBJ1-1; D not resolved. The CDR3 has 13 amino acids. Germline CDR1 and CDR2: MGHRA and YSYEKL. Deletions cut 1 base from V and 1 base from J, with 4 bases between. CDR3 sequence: CASSQGANTEAFF. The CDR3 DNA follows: TGCGCCAGCAGCCAAGGGGCGAACACTGAAGCTTTCTTT.

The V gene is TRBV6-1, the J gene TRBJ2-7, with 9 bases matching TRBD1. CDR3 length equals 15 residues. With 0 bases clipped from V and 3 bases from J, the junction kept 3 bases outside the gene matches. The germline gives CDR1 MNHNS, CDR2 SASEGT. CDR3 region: CASSEAETGGYEQYF. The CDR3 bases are TGTGCCAGCAGTGAAGCGGAGACAGGGGGCTACGAGCAGTACTTC.

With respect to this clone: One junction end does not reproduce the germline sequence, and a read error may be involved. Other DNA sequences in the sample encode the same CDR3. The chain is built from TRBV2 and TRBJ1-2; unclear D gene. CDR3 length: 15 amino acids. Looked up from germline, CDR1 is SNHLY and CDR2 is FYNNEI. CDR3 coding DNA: TGTGCCAGCAGTGAGAGGGCCTTCACTAACTATGGCTACACCTTT. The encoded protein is CASSERAFTNYGYTF.

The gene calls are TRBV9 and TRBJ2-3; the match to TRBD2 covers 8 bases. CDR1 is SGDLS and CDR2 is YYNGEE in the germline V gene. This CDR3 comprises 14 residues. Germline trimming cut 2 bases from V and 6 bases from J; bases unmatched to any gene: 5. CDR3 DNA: TGTGCCAGCAGCGTCACGGGGGGGCCCGATACGCAGTATTTT. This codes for CASSVTGGPDTQYF.

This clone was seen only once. This CDR3 reads CASSLGSVRASSYEQYF. In DNA form, the CDR3 reads TGTGCCAGCAGCTTGGGGTCGGTCAGGGCCAGCTCCTACGAGCAGTACTTC. The V and J genes are TRBV5-5 and TRBJ2-7; TRBD1 is a possible D gene (5 bases). This CDR3 is 17 amino acids long. V was trimmed by 0 bases and J by 0 bases, leaving 16 bases between them. Germline V gives CDR1 SGHKS, CDR2 YYEKEE (reference sequence).

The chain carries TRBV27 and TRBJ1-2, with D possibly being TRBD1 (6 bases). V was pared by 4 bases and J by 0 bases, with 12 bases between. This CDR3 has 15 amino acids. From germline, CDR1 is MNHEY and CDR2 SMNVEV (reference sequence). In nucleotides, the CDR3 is TGTGCCAGCAGTTCCCTACAGGGTCCTAACTATGGCTACACCTTC. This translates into CASSSLQGPNYGYTF.

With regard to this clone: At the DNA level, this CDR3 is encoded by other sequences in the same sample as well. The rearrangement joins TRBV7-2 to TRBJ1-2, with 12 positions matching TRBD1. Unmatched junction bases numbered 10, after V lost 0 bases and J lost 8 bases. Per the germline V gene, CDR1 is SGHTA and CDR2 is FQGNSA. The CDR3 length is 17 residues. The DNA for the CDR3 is TGTGCCAGCAGCTTAGCACGCGGGACAGGGGGCAGGGGGGGCTACACCTTC. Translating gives CASSLARGTGGRGGYTF.

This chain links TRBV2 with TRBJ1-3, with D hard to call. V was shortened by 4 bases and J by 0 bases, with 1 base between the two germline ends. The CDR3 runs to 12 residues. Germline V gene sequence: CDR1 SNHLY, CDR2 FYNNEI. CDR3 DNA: TGTGCCAGCAGTGCCTCTGGAAACACCATATATTTT. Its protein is CASSASGNTIYF.

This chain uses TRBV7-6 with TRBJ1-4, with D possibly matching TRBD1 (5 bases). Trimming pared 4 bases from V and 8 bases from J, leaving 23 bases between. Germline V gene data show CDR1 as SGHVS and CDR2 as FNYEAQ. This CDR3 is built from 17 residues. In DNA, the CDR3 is TGTGCCAGCAGCTCGAACCAGGGACTCGGGTTGCGGGAAAAACTGTTTTTT. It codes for CASSSNQGLGLREKLFF.

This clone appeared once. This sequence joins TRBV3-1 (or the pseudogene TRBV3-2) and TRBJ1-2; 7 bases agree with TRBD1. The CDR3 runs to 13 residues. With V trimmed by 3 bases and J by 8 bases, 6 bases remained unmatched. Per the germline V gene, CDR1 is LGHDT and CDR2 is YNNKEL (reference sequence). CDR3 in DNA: TGTGCCAGCAGCCATACAGGGGTTAAGGGCTACACCTTC. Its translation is CASSHTGVKGYTF.

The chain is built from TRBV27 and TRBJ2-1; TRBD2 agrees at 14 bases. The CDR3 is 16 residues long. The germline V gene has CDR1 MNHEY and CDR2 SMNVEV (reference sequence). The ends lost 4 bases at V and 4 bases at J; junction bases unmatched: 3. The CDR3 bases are TGTGCCAGCAGTTCGGGACTAGCGGGAGTTTACAATGAGCAGTTCTTC. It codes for CASSSGLAGVYNEQFF.

The CDR3 DNA reads TGTGCCAGCAGCTTGGGGGGGGCGAGAAGGCAAGAGACCCAGTACTTC. As protein: CASSLGGARRQETQYF. The J gene is TRBJ2-5, the V gene TRBV5-6, with D perhaps assigned TRBD1 or TRBD2 (6 bases each). The CDR3 is 16 amino acids. Trimming took off 0 bases at V and 2 bases at J, with 14 bases between the two ends. In germline, CDR1 is SGHDT, CDR2 YYEEEE.

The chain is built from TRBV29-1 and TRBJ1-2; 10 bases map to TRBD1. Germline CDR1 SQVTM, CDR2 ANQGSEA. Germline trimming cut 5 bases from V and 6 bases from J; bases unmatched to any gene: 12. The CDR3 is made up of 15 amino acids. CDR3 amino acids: CSVLTSPGTGDGYTF. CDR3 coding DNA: TGCAGCGTTCTGACCTCTCCCGGGACAGGGGATGGCTACACCTTC.

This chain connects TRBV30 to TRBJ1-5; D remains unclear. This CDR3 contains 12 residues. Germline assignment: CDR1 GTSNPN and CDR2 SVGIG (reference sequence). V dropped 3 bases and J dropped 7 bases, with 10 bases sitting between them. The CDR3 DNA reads TGTGCCTGGAGCCCCCAAAACCAGCCCCAGCATTTT. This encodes CAWSPQNQPQHF.

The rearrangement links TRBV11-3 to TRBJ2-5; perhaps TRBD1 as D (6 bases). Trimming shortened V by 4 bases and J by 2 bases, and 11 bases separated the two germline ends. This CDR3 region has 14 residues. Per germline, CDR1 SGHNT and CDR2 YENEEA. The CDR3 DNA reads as TGTGCCAGCAGCTCCCGGGACAAACAAGAGACCCAGTACTTC. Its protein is CASSSRDKQETQYF.

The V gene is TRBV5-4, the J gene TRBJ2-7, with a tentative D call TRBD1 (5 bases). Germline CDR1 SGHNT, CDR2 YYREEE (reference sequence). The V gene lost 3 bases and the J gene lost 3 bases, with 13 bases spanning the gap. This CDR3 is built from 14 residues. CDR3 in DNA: TGTGCCAGCAGCTGGGAACGGACAAGCTACGAGCAGTACTTC. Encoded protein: CASSWERTSYEQYF.

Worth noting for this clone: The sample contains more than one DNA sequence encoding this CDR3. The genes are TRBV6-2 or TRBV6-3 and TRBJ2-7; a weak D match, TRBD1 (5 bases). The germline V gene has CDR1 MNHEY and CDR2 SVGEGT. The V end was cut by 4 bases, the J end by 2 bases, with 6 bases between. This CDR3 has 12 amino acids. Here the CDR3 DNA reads TGTGCCAGCAGTTTGACAGCCTACGAGCAGTACTTC. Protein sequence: CASSLTAYEQYF.

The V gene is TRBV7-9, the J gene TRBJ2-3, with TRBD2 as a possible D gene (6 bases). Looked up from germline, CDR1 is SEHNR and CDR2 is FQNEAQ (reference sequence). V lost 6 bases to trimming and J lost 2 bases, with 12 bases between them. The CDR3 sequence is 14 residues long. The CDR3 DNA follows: TGTGCCAGCAGGGAGTGGGGGGTCACAGATACGCAGTATTTT. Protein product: CASREWGVTDTQYF.

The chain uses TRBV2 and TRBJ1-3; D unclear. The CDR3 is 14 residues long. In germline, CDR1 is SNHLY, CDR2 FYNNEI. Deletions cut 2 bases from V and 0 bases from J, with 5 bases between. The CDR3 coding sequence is TGTGCCAGCAGTGAACATAACTCTGGAAACACCATATATTTT. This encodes CASSEHNSGNTIYF.

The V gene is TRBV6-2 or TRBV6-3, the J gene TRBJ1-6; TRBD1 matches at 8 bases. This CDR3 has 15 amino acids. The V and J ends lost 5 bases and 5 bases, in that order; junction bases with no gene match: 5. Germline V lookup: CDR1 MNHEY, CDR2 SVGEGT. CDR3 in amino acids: CASSRADRDNSPLHF. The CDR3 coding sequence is TGTGCCAGCAGTCGGGCGGACAGGGATAATTCACCCCTCCACTTT.

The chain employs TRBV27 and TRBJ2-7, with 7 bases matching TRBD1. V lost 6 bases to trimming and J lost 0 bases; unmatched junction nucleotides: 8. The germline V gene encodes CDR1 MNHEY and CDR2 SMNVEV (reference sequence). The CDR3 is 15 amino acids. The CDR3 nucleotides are TGTGCCAGCAGGTGGGACAGCCATACCTCCTACGAGCAGTACTTC. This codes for CASRWDSHTSYEQYF.